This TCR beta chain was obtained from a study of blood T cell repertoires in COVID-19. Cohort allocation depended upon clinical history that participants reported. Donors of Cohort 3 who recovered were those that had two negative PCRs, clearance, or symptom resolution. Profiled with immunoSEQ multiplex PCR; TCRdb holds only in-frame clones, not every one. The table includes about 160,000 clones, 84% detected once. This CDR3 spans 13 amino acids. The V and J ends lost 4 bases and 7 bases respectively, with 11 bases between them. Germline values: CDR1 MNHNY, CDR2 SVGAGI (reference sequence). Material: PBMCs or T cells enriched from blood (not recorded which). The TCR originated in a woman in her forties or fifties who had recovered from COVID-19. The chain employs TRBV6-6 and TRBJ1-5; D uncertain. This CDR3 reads CASSWRVEQPQHF. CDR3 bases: TGTGCCAGCAGTTGGAGGGTTGAACAGCCCCAGCATTTT.